This T cell receptor (beta chain) derives from a study of T cells in Graves' hyperthyroidism and ophthalmopathy. Germline V gene sequence: CDR1 SQVTM, CDR2 ANQGSEA. V lost 6 bases and J lost 0; bases outside the gene matches: 7. The CDR3 contains 14 residues. The CDR3 regions of TCR beta were amplified from RNA transcripts. Initially, a first-round RT-PCR of the TCR CDR3 employed the HTBI primer set. TCRdb passed the multiplex PCR reads through MiXCR, listing each CDR3 protein once. Of 500,000 to 750,000 distinct CDR3 sequences in the sample, just over 45% were seen once. This chain uses TRBV29-1 with TRBJ2-7; 8 bases match TRBD1. The clonotype comes from a woman between 18 and 30 years old with Graves' hyperthyroidism. Sequenced sample: peripheral blood or thyroid tissue (not recorded which). In nucleotides, the CDR3 is TGCAGCGTCCGGACAGGGCTTAGCTCCTACGAGCAGTACTTC. It encodes CSVRTGLSSYEQYF.